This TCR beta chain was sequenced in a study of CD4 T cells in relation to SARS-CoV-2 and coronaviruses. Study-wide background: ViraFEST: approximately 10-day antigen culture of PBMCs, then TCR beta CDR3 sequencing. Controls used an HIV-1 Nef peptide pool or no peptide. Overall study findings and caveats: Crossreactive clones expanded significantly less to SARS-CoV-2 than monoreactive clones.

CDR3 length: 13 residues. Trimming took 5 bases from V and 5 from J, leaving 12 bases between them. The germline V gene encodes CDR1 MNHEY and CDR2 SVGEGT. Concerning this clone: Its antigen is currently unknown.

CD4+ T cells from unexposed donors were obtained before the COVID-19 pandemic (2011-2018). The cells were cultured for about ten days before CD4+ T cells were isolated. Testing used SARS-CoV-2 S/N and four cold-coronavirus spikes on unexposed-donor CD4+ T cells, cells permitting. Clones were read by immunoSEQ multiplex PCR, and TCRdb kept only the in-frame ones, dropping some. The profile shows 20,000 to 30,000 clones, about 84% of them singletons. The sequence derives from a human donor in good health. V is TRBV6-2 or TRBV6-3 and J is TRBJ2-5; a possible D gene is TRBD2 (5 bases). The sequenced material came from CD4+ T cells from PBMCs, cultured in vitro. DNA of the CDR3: TGTGCCAGCAGTCTTATAGCGCGGGAGACCCAGTACTTC. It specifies CASSLIARETQYF.